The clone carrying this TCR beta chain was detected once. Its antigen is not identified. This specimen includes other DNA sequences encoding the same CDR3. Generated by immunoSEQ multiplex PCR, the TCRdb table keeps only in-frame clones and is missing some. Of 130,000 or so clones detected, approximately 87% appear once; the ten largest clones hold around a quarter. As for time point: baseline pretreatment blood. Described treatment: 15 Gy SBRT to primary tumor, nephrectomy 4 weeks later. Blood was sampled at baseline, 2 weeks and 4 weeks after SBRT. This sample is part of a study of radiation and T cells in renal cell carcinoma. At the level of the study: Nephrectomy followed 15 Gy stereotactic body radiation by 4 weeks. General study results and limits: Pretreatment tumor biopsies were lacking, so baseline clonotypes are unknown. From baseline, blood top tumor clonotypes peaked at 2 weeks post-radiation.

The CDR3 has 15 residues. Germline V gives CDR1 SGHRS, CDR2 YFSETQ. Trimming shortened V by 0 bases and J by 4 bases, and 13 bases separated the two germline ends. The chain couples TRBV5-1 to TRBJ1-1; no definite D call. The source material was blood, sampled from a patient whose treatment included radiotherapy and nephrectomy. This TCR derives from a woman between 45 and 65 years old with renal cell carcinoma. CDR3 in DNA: TGCGCCAGCAGCTTGGTCGGTGGAGGGAGCACTGAAGCTTTCTTT. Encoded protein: CASSLVGGGSTEAFF. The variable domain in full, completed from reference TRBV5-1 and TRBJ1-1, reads KAGVTQTPRYLIKTRGQQVTLSCSPISGHRSVSWYQQTPGQGLQFLFEYFSETQRNKGNFPGRFSGRQFSNSRSEMNVSTLELGDSALYLCASSLVGGGSTEAFFGQGTRLTVV.